What follows describes a single T cell receptor beta chain. This record comes from a study of shared T cell receptors in the human thymus. There are 15 residues in the CDR3. V was clipped by 6 bases and J by 2 bases; unmatched bases: 6. CDR1 SNHLY and CDR2 FYNNEI come from the germline V gene. TCRdb's copy holds only in-frame clones and misses some; the assay was immunoSEQ multiplex PCR. This table holds about 730,000 clones, 70% to 90% found once. This sample also belongs to another study, concerning human thymus T cells. That work adds: Corrective surgery for congenital heart defects was being performed on the healthy Finnish infants who served as donors. Surgeons resected thymus tissue during corrective heart surgery. Apparent bias marked the V and J gene usage of thymic and blood repertoires. The related literature has documented a marked overlap of thymic repertoires among unrelated individuals.

The sample taken for sequencing was thymocytes. The rearrangement uses TRBV2 and TRBJ1-4; 7 bases align to TRBD1. This clonotype was sampled from a girl under three years old with a congenital heart defect. CDR3 DNA: TGTGCCAGCAGCCCAGGGGGACAGACTAATGAAAAACTGTTTTTT. This codes for CASSPGGQTNEKLFF.